This T cell receptor (beta chain) derives from a study of T cell changes during pregnancy in multiple sclerosis. Profiled with immunoSEQ multiplex PCR; TCRdb holds only in-frame clones, not every one. This sample has just over 55,000 clones; approximately 90% occur once, and the top ten carry approximately 3.8%. CDR3 length equals 15 residues. The V and J ends lost 2 bases and 0 bases respectively, with 10 bases between them. CDR1 is MDHEN and CDR2 is SYDVKM in the germline V gene. Sequences were derived from peripheral blood, sampled after pregnancy. This sequence was found in a female donor in good health, enrolled as a control in a pregnancy study. The V call is TRBV28, the J call TRBJ1-1; perhaps TRBD1 as D (5 bases). The CDR3 here is CASSLMGQLNTEAFF. The CDR3 DNA reads TGTGCCAGCAGTTTAATGGGGCAGTTGAACACTGAAGCTTTCTTT. Variable domain in full (rest from reference TRBV28 and TRBJ1-1): DVKVTQSSRYLVKRTGEKVFLECVQDMDHENMFWYRQDPGLGLRLIYFSYDVKMKEKGDIPEGYSVSREKKERFSLILESASTNQTSMYLCASSLMGQLNTEAFFGQGTRLTVV.